A single sample gave rise to the 18 T cell receptor beta chains below, sequenced in a study of blood T cell repertoires in COVID-19. Libraries were prepared by immunoSEQ multiplex PCR; TCRdb keeps only in-frame clonotypes and omits some of them. The repertoire has approximately 12,000 clones, almost 85% of them found once; the top ten carry roughly 40%. The specimen was peripheral blood. The receptors originated from a man older than 75 with acute or convalescent COVID-19.

Here the CDR3 reads CATGTGDTGANVLTF. The DNA for the CDR3 is TGTGCCACCGGCACAGGGGATACTGGGGCCAACGTCCTGACTTTC. V and J are TRBV15 and TRBJ2-6; TRBD1 matches at 7 bases. The length of the CDR3 is 15 residues. Germline V gives CDR1 LNHNV, CDR2 YYDKDF (reference sequence). The J segment lost 2 bases and the V segment lost 8 bases, leaving 6 bases of the junction unmatched.

The chain recombines TRBV7-9 with TRBJ2-3; 8 bases are a match to TRBD1. The J segment lost 2 bases and the V segment lost 5 bases, leaving 6 bases of the junction unmatched. Germline-derived CDR1 and CDR2 are SEHNR and FQNEAQ (reference sequence). This CDR3 contains 15 residues. CDR3 sequence (DNA): TGTGCCAGCAGCGAAGGACAGGGTAACACAGATACGCAGTATTTT. Protein: CASSEGQGNTDTQYF.

The chain has TRBV11-2 and TRBJ2-1; a weak D match, TRBD2 (6 bases). This CDR3 has 13 residues. V gave up 1 base and J gave up 6 bases, with 7 bases separating them. Germline CDR1 and CDR2: SGHAT and FQNNGV. The CDR3 coding sequence is TGTGCCAGCAGCTTAGGACTAGTCAATGAGCAGTTCTTC. This encodes CASSLGLVNEQFF.

The chain recombines TRBV6-1 with TRBJ2-7, with a possible D match to TRBD2 (7 bases). The germline V gene encodes CDR1 MNHNS and CDR2 SASEGT. This CDR3 is built from 19 residues. Trimming left V 2 bases short and J 3 bases short, with 26 bases between. CDR3 sequence (DNA): TGTGCCAGCAGTGAAATTTTCCTAGGGGGGGGTGATTGGGTCTACGAGCAGTACTTC. It specifies CASSEIFLGGGDWVYEQYF.

The V call is TRBV3-1 (or the pseudogene TRBV3-2), the J call TRBJ1-1; TRBD1 might be the D (6 bases). The CDR3 consists of 14 residues. V was clipped by 4 bases and J by 4 bases, with 13 bases between them. In germline, CDR1 is LGHDT, CDR2 YNNKEL (reference sequence). DNA of the CDR3: TGTGCCAGCAGCCGGTTGAAAGGGGGCACTGAAGCTTTCTTT. Encoded protein: CASSRLKGGTEAFF.

The chain couples TRBV30 to TRBJ1-5; 10 positions match TRBD1. With V trimmed by 3 bases and J by 6 bases, 14 bases remained unmatched. Germline V gene lookup returns CDR1 GTSNPN and CDR2 SVGIG (reference sequence). The length of the CDR3 is 17 residues. The CDR3 DNA reads TGTGCCTGGAGCTATACAGGACAGGGGGTATTGATTCAGCCCCAGCATTTT. It translates to CAWSYTGQGVLIQPQHF.

The rearrangement uses TRBV5-8 and TRBJ2-7; 8 bases line up with TRBD1. Germline V gene sequence: CDR1 SGHTS, CDR2 YDEGEE. J was trimmed by 4 bases and V by 2 bases; bases with no gene match: 8. The CDR3 runs to 15 residues. DNA for the CDR3: TGTGCCAGCAGCTTCCGGACAGGGCCGTCTTACGAGCAGTACTTC. Protein sequence: CASSFRTGPSYEQYF. Based on the CDR3 plus reference TRBV5-8 and TRBJ2-7, the full variable domain is EAGVTQSPTHLIKTRGQQATLRCSPISGHTSVYWYQQALGLGLQFLLWYDEGEERNRGNFPPRFSGRQFPNYSSELNVNALELEDSALYLCASSFRTGPSYEQYFGPGTRLTVT.

The chain carries TRBV6-2 or TRBV6-3 and TRBJ2-7; TRBD1 aligns across 11 bases. Trimming removed 6 bases from V and 6 bases from J; junction bases left unmatched: 4. In germline, CDR1 is MNHEY, CDR2 SVGEGT. This CDR3 region has 13 residues. CDR3: CASSPGTGGEQYF. The CDR3 bases are TGTGCCAGCAGCCCCGGGACAGGGGGCGAGCAGTACTTC.

The rearrangement links TRBV4-2 to TRBJ1-1; no clear D gene. This CDR3 region has 14 residues. The germline V and J ends were trimmed by 4 bases and 3 bases, with 12 bases remaining between them. Germline V gene data show CDR1 as LGHNA and CDR2 as YNFKEQ. CDR3 protein: CASSLLLRDTEAFF. In DNA form, the CDR3 reads TGTGCCAGCAGCCTACTCTTGAGGGACACTGAAGCTTTCTTT.

This clone has a handful of counts. The chain employs TRBV5-5 and TRBJ2-3; perhaps TRBD1 as D (5 bases). This CDR3 is 15 amino acids long. V shed 4 bases and J shed 2 bases, with 14 bases lying between them. Germline V gene sequence: CDR1 SGHKS, CDR2 YYEKEE (reference sequence). The CDR3 sequence: CASSDRHSPTDTQYF. DNA of the CDR3: TGTGCCAGCAGCGACAGACATAGCCCCACAGATACGCAGTATTTT.

The J gene is TRBJ1-6, the V gene TRBV9; 7 bases fit TRBD1. This CDR3 region has 14 residues. Germline values: CDR1 SGDLS, CDR2 YYNGEE. Germline trimming cut 2 bases from V and 7 bases from J; bases unmatched to any gene: 3. DNA of the CDR3: TGTGCCAGCAGCGTTCAGGGGGAGAATTCACCCCTCCACTTT. It is translated as CASSVQGENSPLHF.

V usage is TRBV6-5 and J usage is TRBJ1-2, with 9 bases fitting TRBD1. The CDR3 consists of 12 residues. The germline V gene has CDR1 MNHEY and CDR2 SVGAGI. Germline trimming cut 7 bases from V and 5 bases from J; bases unmatched to any gene: 2. Here the CDR3 DNA reads TGTGCCAGCACCGGGACAGGGTATGGCTACACCTTC. Its protein product is CASTGTGYGYTF.

V is TRBV6-5 and J is TRBJ1-5; D not resolved. Germline-derived CDR1 and CDR2 are MNHEY and SVGAGI. V dropped 4 bases and J dropped 1 base, with 8 bases sitting between them. This CDR3 is 14 amino acids long. CDR3 DNA: TGTGCCAGCAGTTCAAGTCGGAGCAATCAGCCCCAGCATTTT. It specifies CASSSSRSNQPQHF.

This chain joins TRBV7-8 and TRBJ2-7; TRBD2 matches 11 bases. V lost 5 bases and J lost 6; bases outside the gene matches: 6. The CDR3 spans 14 residues. CDR1 SGHVS and CDR2 FQNEAQ come from the germline V gene. The DNA for the CDR3 is TGTGCCAGCAGCAATAGCGGGGGGGCCCTCGAGCAGTACTTC. This encodes CASSNSGGALEQYF.

The gene calls are TRBV24-1 and TRBJ2-7, with D perhaps matching TRBD1 (6 bases). Trimming removed 4 bases at V and 2 bases at J, with 11 bases between. The CDR3 extends over 14 amino acids. Germline lookup yields CDR1 KGHDR and CDR2 SFDVKD. As DNA, the CDR3 is TGTGCCACCAGTGAGGAAGGACAGCCCTACGAGCAGTACTTC. Translating it yields CATSEEGQPYEQYF.

V is TRBV21-1 and J is TRBJ2-7; TRBD1 is the table's D call and was not checked against the DNA. TRBV21-1 is recorded as a pseudogene. This CDR3 has 15 amino acids. CDR3 in amino acids: CASSSRDRGFHEQYF. The CDR3 DNA follows: TGTGCCAGCAGCTCCCGGGACAGGGGGTTCCACGAGCAGTACTTC.

For the CDR3, the DNA is TGTGCCAGCAGCTTAGCGGACAGGGTAGATGGCTACACCTTC. Protein: CASSLADRVDGYTF. V and J are TRBV5-4 and TRBJ1-2; 8 bases line up with TRBD1. V shed 2 bases and J 6 bases; nucleotides not matched to a gene: 6. This CDR3 is built from 14 residues. The germline V gene encodes CDR1 SGHNT and CDR2 YYREEE (reference sequence).

The rearrangement joins TRBV5-1 to TRBJ2-7, with D hard to call. V lost 3 bases, J lost 4 bases, and 17 bases lay in between. From germline, CDR1 is SGHRS and CDR2 YFSETQ. The CDR3 contains 15 residues. The CDR3 DNA is TGCGCCAGCAGCTCCTACAGAAATCTTAGGTACGAGCAGTACTTC. Its protein product is CASSSYRNLRYEQYF.